A single sample gave rise to the 21 T cell receptor beta chains below, sequenced in a study of T cell responses to AZD1222 COVID-19 vaccine. Measured with immunoSEQ multiplex PCR; TCRdb has only the in-frame clones, and not every one. The sample lists roughly 120,000 clones; approximately 91% were seen once. The material was peripheral blood, obtained on day 0 of AZD1222 vaccination. These receptors originate from an adult in good health.

The chain joins TRBV18 to TRBJ2-3, with 7 bases identical to TRBD1. The V gene end was trimmed by 0 bases and the J gene end by 4 bases; junction bases not matched to a gene: 13. The CDR3 covers 18 residues. CDR1 KGHSH and CDR2 LQKENI come from the germline V gene. The CDR3 coding sequence is TGTGCCAGCTCACCACCCCACAGGGGAAATCAGCGTCCAGATACGCAGTATTTT. It translates to CASSPPHRGNQRPDTQYF.

A word on this clone: Other DNA sequences from this sample encode an identical CDR3 as well. The chain recombines TRBV7-9 with TRBJ2-5; D gene ambiguous. The V and J ends lost 3 bases and 5 bases respectively, with 4 bases between them. The CDR3 spans 11 residues. From germline, CDR1 is SEHNR and CDR2 FQNEAQ (reference sequence). The CDR3 DNA reads as TGTGCCAGCAGCTTTCGGGAGACCCAGTACTTC. Translation gives CASSFRETQYF.

The V and J genes are TRBV2 and TRBJ2-1, with D perhaps matching TRBD1 or TRBD2 (5 bases each). The V gene lost 10 bases and the J gene lost 7 bases, with 17 bases spanning the gap. The CDR3 is 13 amino acids. Germline CDR1 and CDR2: SNHLY and FYNNEI. CDR3 sequence: CATFIPGTNEQFF. The CDR3 DNA is TGTGCCACCTTCATTCCGGGGACGAATGAGCAGTTCTTC.

The rearrangement uses TRBV5-1 and TRBJ1-3; D ambiguous. The V gene lost 0 bases and the J gene lost 2 bases, with 3 bases spanning the gap. This CDR3 has 13 residues. Germline CDR1 and CDR2: SGHRS and YFSETQ. DNA of the CDR3: TGCGCCAGCAGCTTGGTCCCTGGAAACACCATATATTTT. Translation gives CASSLVPGNTIYF.

The CDR3 spells CASSPDSGAQPQHF. As DNA, the CDR3 is TGTGCCAGCTCACCCGACAGTGGGGCTCAGCCCCAGCATTTT. The rearrangement links TRBV18 to TRBJ1-5, with D possibly being TRBD1 (5 bases). The CDR3 covers 14 residues. V was cut by 3 bases and J by 6 bases, with 12 bases left in between. CDR1 is KGHSH, CDR2 LQKENI, per germline.

CDR3: CASSLGWGGASTDTQYF. The CDR3 DNA follows: TGTGCCAGCAGCTTAGGATGGGGGGGAGCAAGTACAGATACGCAGTATTTT. J is TRBJ2-3 and V is TRBV7-2, with 7 bases fitting TRBD2. There are 17 residues in the CDR3. Germline-derived CDR1 and CDR2 are SGHTA and FQGNSA. Trimming took 1 base from V and 3 from J; bases not matched to a gene: 10.

The chain employs TRBV29-1 and TRBJ1-1; TRBD1 agrees at 7 bases. This CDR3 has 14 amino acids. Looked up from germline, CDR1 is SQVTM and CDR2 is ANQGSEA. With V trimmed by 4 bases and J by 6 bases, 11 bases remained unmatched. CDR3 sequence reads: CSVVMGQRGAEAFF. CDR3 in DNA: TGCAGCGTTGTGATGGGACAGAGAGGAGCTGAAGCTTTCTTT.

The chain links TRBV28 to TRBJ2-4; TRBD1 might be the D (5 bases). The CDR3 runs 14 residues. V was pared by 10 bases and J by 9 bases, with 22 bases between. Germline CDR1 and CDR2: MDHEN and SYDVKM. CDR3 loop: CATTGPHGRPIQYF. In DNA, the CDR3 is TGTGCCACTACAGGACCACACGGTCGGCCCATTCAGTACTTC.

The gene calls are TRBV5-1 and TRBJ1-1, with D possibly matching TRBD1 (6 bases). V lost 4 bases, J lost 1 base, and 14 bases lay in between. CDR1 SGHRS and CDR2 YFSETQ come from the germline V gene. CDR3 length equals 15 residues. The DNA of the CDR3 is TGCGCCAGCAGCATGGATGGGACAAAGAACACTGAAGCTTTCTTT. It yields the protein CASSMDGTKNTEAFF.

The chain recombines TRBV19 with TRBJ1-1; the D is unclear. V gave up 0 bases and J gave up 0 bases, with 11 bases separating them. Germline CDR1 reads LNHDA; CDR2 reads SQIVND (reference sequence). This CDR3 spans 16 amino acids. The CDR3 region is CASSIDSSGMNTEAFF. The CDR3 bases are TGTGCCAGTAGTATAGACAGTTCGGGAATGAACACTGAAGCTTTCTTT.

This sequence joins TRBV6-5 and TRBJ1-1; D gene unclear. V was trimmed by 5 bases and J by 12 bases, leaving 19 bases between them. Germline V lookup: CDR1 MNHEY, CDR2 SVGAGI. The CDR3 extends over 13 amino acids. This CDR3 is CASSRERALSSFF. The CDR3 DNA reads TGTGCCAGCAGTAGGGAACGGGCCCTCTCATCTTTCTTT.

V usage is TRBV5-1 and J usage is TRBJ2-7; 7 bases agree with TRBD1. V was clipped by 6 bases and J by 0 bases; unmatched bases: 9. Germline V gene data show CDR1 as SGHRS and CDR2 as YFSETQ. The length of the CDR3 is 15 residues. The CDR3, as DNA: TGCGCCAGCAACGATCCGGGACAGAGCTCCTACGAGCAGTACTTC. Its translation is CASNDPGQSSYEQYF.

The chain carries TRBV3-1 (or the pseudogene TRBV3-2) and TRBJ2-2; D perhaps matches TRBD1 (5 bases). The CDR3 contains 15 residues. Trimming took 8 bases from V and 4 from J, leaving 17 bases between them. The V gene's germline CDR1 is LGHDT and CDR2 YNNKEL (reference sequence). The CDR3 is CASGNYPRGTGELFF. The DNA of the CDR3 is TGTGCCAGCGGAAACTATCCAAGGGGCACCGGGGAGCTGTTTTTT.

The CDR3 here is CASSYKDNYEQYF. The CDR3 nucleotides are TGTGCCAGCAGTTACAAGGATAACTACGAGCAGTACTTC. The genes are TRBV27 and TRBJ2-7, with D uncertain. Trimming cost V 4 bases and J 3 bases, with 10 bases left between them. The length of the CDR3 is 13 residues. Germline V gene lookup returns CDR1 MNHEY and CDR2 SMNVEV (reference sequence).

Notes on this clone: Other DNA sequences from this sample encode an identical CDR3 as well. The CDR3 region has the DNA TGTGCCAGCAGAGATAGCAATCAGCCCCAGCATTTT. It specifies CASRDSNQPQHF. The rearrangement links TRBV19 to TRBJ1-5; D unresolved. Germline values: CDR1 LNHDA, CDR2 SQIVND (reference sequence). The CDR3 is made up of 12 amino acids. The V gene lost 9 bases and the J gene lost 0 bases, with 6 bases spanning the gap.

V usage is TRBV19 and J usage is TRBJ2-7; the D is unclear. The V gene lost 1 base and the J gene lost 0 bases, with 7 bases spanning the gap. Germline CDR1 and CDR2: LNHDA and SQIVND (reference sequence). This CDR3 has 14 residues. In nucleotides, the CDR3 is TGTGCCAGTAGTATAGGGTACGGCTCCTACGAGCAGTACTTC. Translated: CASSIGYGSYEQYF.

This rearrangement joins TRBV19 to TRBJ1-6; 7 bases align to TRBD1. The CDR3 loop spans 14 amino acids. V dropped 8 bases and J dropped 12; count of bases not matched to a gene: 13. Germline CDR1 and CDR2: LNHDA and SQIVND (reference sequence). The DNA for the CDR3 is TGTGCCAGTGGCGAACCGGGACAGTCCCAACCCCTCCACTTT. It yields the protein CASGEPGQSQPLHF.

The chain recombines TRBV29-1 with TRBJ1-2; 8 bases are a match to TRBD1. The germline CDR1 and CDR2 sequences are SQVTM and ANQGSEA. There are 11 residues in the CDR3. The V gene end was trimmed by 7 bases and the J gene end by 8 bases; junction bases not matched to a gene: 6. DNA for the CDR3: TGCAGCGGGGGACAGGTAGACGGCTACACCTTC. Encoded protein: CSGGQVDGYTF.

CDR3 loop: CSASPDRGEQPQHF. CDR3 nucleotides: TGCAGTGCTAGTCCCGACAGGGGAGAACAGCCCCAGCATTTT. J is TRBJ1-5 and V is TRBV20-1, with TRBD1 matching over 8 bases. V gave up 3 bases and J gave up 7 bases; unmatched junction bases: 8. CDR1 and CDR2 from the germline V gene are DFQATT and SNEGSKA (reference sequence). This CDR3 has 14 residues.

The chain has TRBV19 and TRBJ1-6; D perhaps matches TRBD1 (6 bases). This CDR3 has 15 amino acids. Trimming removed 6 bases at V and 7 bases at J, with 16 bases between. Germline-derived CDR1 and CDR2 are LNHDA and SQIVND (reference sequence). CDR3 bases: TGTGCCAGTAGCCCGCAGGGGACGTGGAATTCACCCCTCCACTTT. Amino acids: CASSPQGTWNSPLHF.

The rearrangement uses TRBV5-8 and TRBJ2-2; D is undetermined. The V gene's germline CDR1 is SGHTS and CDR2 YDEGEE. CDR3 length: 13 amino acids. Trimming removed 4 bases at V and 6 bases at J, with 10 bases between. DNA of the CDR3: TGTGCCAGCAGCCTAATCAATTCCGGGGAGCTGTTTTTT. Protein product: CASSLINSGELFF.